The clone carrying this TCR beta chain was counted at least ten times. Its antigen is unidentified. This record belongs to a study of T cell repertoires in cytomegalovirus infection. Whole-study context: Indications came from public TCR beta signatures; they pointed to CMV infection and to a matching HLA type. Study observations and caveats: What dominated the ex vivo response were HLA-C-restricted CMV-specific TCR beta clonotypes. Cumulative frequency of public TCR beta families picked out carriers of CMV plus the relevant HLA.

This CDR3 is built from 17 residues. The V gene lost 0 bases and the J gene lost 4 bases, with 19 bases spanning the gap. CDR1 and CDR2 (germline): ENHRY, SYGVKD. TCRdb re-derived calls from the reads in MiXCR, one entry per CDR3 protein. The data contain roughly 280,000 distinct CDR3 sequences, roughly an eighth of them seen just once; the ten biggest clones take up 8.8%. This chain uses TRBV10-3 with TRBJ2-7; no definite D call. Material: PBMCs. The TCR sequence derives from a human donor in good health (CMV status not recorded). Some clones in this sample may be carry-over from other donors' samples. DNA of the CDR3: TGTGCCATCAGTGAGTCGTCAGTAATGTCGGAAAATTACGAGCAGTACTTC. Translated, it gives CAISESSVMSENYEQYF.